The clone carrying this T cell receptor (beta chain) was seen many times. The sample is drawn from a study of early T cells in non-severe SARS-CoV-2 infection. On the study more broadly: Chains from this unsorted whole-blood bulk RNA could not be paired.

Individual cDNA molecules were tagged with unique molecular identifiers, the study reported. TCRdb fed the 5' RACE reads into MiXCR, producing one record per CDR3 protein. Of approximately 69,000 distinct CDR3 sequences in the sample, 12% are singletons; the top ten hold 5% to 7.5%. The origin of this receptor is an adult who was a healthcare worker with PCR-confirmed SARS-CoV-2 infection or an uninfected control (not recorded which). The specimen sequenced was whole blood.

CDR3 in DNA: TGTGCCAGCACCCCGAGGTGGGAAACAGATACGCAGTATTTT. It specifies CASTPRWETDTQYF. The rearrangement joins TRBV5-4 to TRBJ2-3; D is unresolved. Trimming pared 6 bases from V and 3 bases from J, leaving 14 bases between. Germline values: CDR1 SGHNT, CDR2 YYREEE (reference sequence). This CDR3 has 14 residues.